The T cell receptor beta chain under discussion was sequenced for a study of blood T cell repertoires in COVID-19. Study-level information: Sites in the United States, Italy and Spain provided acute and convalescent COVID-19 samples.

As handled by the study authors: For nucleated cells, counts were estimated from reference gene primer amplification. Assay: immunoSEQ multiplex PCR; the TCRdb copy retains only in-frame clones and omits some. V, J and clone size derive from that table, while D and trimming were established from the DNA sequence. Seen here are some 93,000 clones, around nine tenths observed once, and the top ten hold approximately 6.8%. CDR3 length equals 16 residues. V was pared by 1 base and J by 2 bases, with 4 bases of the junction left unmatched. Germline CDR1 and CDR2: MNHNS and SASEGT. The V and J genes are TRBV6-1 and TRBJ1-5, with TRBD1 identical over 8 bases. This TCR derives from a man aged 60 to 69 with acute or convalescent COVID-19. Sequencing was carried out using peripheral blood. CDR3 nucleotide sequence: TGTGCCAGCAGTGAAGACAGGGGGGTGGGCAATCAGCCCCAGCATTTT. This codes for CASSEDRGVGNQPQHF.